The clone carrying this T cell receptor (beta chain) appeared once. The antigen is not known. The sample belongs to a study of OX40 agonist ivuxolimab in advanced cancers. Notes on the study in general: Clones of CD4+ and CD8+ blood T cells grew by week 6 at doses of 0.1 to 3.0 mg/kg.

Clones were sequenced by immunoSEQ multiplex PCR, and TCRdb holds only the in-frame ones, with some missing. The table includes 80,000 to 100,000 clones, about 91% detected once. This CDR3 comprises 15 residues. Trimming cost V 5 bases and J 1 base, with 12 bases left between them. Germline-derived CDR1 and CDR2 are MNHEY and SVGAGI. The TCR comes from an adult with an advanced solid tumor such as melanoma, head and neck, liver or kidney cancer. This sequence joins TRBV6-5 and TRBJ1-5; D is uncertain. Source: CD4+ or CD8+ T cells sorted from blood, taken in a trial of the OX40 agonist ivuxolimab. The CDR3 loop is CASSPSVVSNQPQHF. CDR3 coding DNA: TGTGCCAGCAGTCCCTCTGTGGTGAGCAATCAGCCCCAGCATTTT.